The rows below give T cell receptor beta chains drawn from one sample of a study of human T cells and chemical hapten exposure. TCRdb passed the RACE reads through MiXCR, listing each CDR3 protein once. This repertoire shows fewer than 200,000 distinct CDR3 sequences, 20% to 25% found once; its top ten account for less than 7%. Sample: whole blood, taken in connection with sensitization to the hapten diphenylcyclopropenone (DPC). All receptors derive from a woman between 45 and 60 years old with alopecia areata. Some clones in this sample may be carry-over from other donors' samples. CDR3s include the opening cysteine and the closing phenylalanine or tryptophan. D genes are given only for firm matches. Size values are once, few and many counts, or a class for expanded clones, and some rows have none.

d_call clone_size cdr3_length j_call v_call cdr3_aa cdr3_nt
TRBD1 few 14 TRBJ1-2 TRBV12-3/TRBV12-4 CASSLSDRGYGYTF TGTGCCAGCAGTCTCTCGGACAGGGGTTATGGCTACACCTTC
TRBD1 . 15 TRBJ1-2 TRBV3-1 CASSGRDRGHYGYTF TGTGCCAGCAGCGGTCGGGACAGGGGGCACTATGGCTACACCTTC
TRBD2 . 16 TRBJ2-2 TRBV5-1 CASSWKTSGNTGELFF TGCGCCAGCAGCTGGAAGACTAGCGGCAACACCGGGGAGCTGTTTTTT
TRBD1 few 16 TRBJ1-1 TRBV11-1 CASSPGTAKGGTEAFF TGTGCCAGCTCGCCGGGGACAGCTAAAGGAGGCACTGAAGCTTTCTTT
. . 13 TRBJ2-3 TRBV5-1 CASSLGTADTQYF TGCGCCAGCAGCTTGGGGACAGCAGATACGCAGTATTTT
. few 16 TRBJ2-6 TRBV5-6 CASSGGPTSGANVLTF TGTGCCAGCAGCGGTGGACCGACCTCTGGGGCCAACGTCCTGACTTTC
TRBD1 few 16 TRBJ2-1 TRBV24-1 CATSDVGTGSYNEQFF TGTGCCACCAGTGATGTCGGGACAGGATCCTACAATGAGCAGTTCTTC
. . 16 TRBJ2-7 TRBV20-1 CSARDPASPSTYEQYF TGCAGTGCTAGAGATCCCGCTAGCCCCTCAACCTACGAGCAGTACTTC
TRBD2 . 13 TRBJ2-7 TRBV6-1 CASSGQRESEQYF TGTGCCAGCAGTGGCCAGCGGGAAAGCGAGCAGTACTTC
TRBD1 . 17 TRBJ2-2 TRBV7-2 CASSLGGQVITYGELFF TGTGCCAGCAGCTTAGGAGGACAGGTCATCACATACGGGGAGCTGTTTTTT
TRBD2 few 11 TRBJ2-3 TRBV10-3 CAISAGGTQYF TGTGCCATCAGTGCGGGGGGTACGCAGTATTTT
. . 17 TRBJ1-1 TRBV7-9 CASSLGMGSIANTEAFF TGTGCCAGCAGCTTAGGAATGGGCAGCATCGCGAACACTGAAGCTTTCTTT
TRBD1 . 16 TRBJ1-5 TRBV2 CASSPLLGQGGEPQHF TGTGCCAGCAGCCCTCTCCTCGGACAGGGTGGCGAGCCCCAGCATTTT
TRBD1 many 16 TRBJ2-6 TRBV10-3 CAISESTGSGANVLTF TGTGCCATCAGTGAGTCGACAGGGTCTGGGGCCAACGTCCTGACTTTC
. . 12 TRBJ1-2 TRBV29-1 CSVKTANYGYTF TGCAGCGTAAAGACCGCGAACTATGGCTACACCTTC
TRBD1 few 13 TRBJ1-1 TRBV2 CASTRDRSTEAFF TGTGCCAGCACCCGGGACAGGTCCACTGAAGCTTTCTTT
. few 12 TRBJ1-4 TRBV20-1 CSAREGPGQLFF TGCAGTGCTAGAGAAGGGCCGGGACAACTGTTTTTT
TRBD2 . 13 TRBJ2-7 TRBV12-3/TRBV12-4 CASSSGSPNEQYF TGTGCCAGCAGTAGCGGGAGTCCCAACGAGCAGTACTTC
TRBD1 few 15 TRBJ1-1 TRBV11-2 CASSLEGGSYTEAFF TGTGCCAGCAGCTTAGAAGGGGGCAGCTACACTGAAGCTTTCTTT
. . 14 TRBJ1-4 TRBV28 CASSWAGRDEKLFF TGTGCCAGTAGTTGGGCAGGTCGGGATGAAAAACTGTTTTTT
. . 16 TRBJ1-2 TRBV29-1 CSATLGPQGISYGYTF TGCAGCGCTACCTTAGGCCCGCAGGGGATATCGTATGGCTACACCTTC
. . 13 TRBJ1-6 TRBV6-6 CASSYLSNSPLHF TGTGCCAGCAGTTACTTGTCTAATTCACCCCTCCACTTT
TRBD1 . 14 TRBJ2-7 TRBV2 CASTRQGNSYEQYF TGTGCCAGCACTAGACAGGGAAACTCCTACGAGCAGTACTTC
TRBD2 few 18 TRBJ2-5 TRBV5-6 CASSLERGSGRRVETQYF TGTGCCAGCAGCTTGGAAAGAGGTAGCGGGAGACGAGTGGAGACCCAGTACTTC
TRBD1 . 12 TRBJ1-2 TRBV28 CASRTGGYGYTF TGTGCCAGCAGAACAGGGGGCTATGGCTACACCTTC
. . 12 TRBJ1-1 TRBV2 CASTRLITEAFF TGTGCCAGCACTCGACTTATTACTGAAGCTTTCTTT
. few 13 TRBJ2-2 TRBV11-1 CASSLIVGGELFF TGTGCCAGCAGCTTAATCGTCGGCGGGGAGCTGTTTTTT
. . 14 TRBJ1-1 TRBV7-9 CASSFLGGEERAFF TGTGCCAGCAGCTTTCTCGGGGGAGAGGAGAGAGCTTTCTTT
. . 15 TRBJ1-1 TRBV3-1 CASSLHGGVNTEAFF TGTGCCAGCAGCCTTCACGGAGGGGTGAACACTGAAGCTTTCTTT
TRBD1 few 13 TRBJ2-5 TRBV7-8 CASSMDRGETQYF TGTGCCAGCAGCATGGACAGGGGAGAGACCCAGTACTTC
. . 14 TRBJ2-2 TRBV12-3/TRBV12-4 CATRRVGRSGELFF TGTGCCACCCGCCGGGTTGGTCGCTCCGGGGAGCTGTTTTTT
TRBD2 . 14 TRBJ2-1 TRBV20-1 CSGGRVGGPNEQFF TGCAGTGGTGGGAGGGTAGGCGGCCCTAATGAGCAGTTCTTC
. few 12 TRBJ2-7 TRBV27 CASSSLPYEQYF TGTGCCAGCAGTTCCCTCCCCTACGAGCAGTACTTC
. few 14 TRBJ1-1 TRBV28 CATREGAGNTEAFF TGTGCCACTCGGGAAGGGGCTGGGAACACTGAAGCTTTCTTT
. . 12 TRBJ2-7 TRBV5-1 CASSLGQHEQYF TGCGCCAGCAGCTTGGGGCAGCACGAGCAGTACTTC
TRBD2 . 13 TRBJ2-3 TRBV10-1 CASSTSGSDTQYF TGCGCCAGCTCGACTAGCGGCTCAGATACGCAGTATTTT
. few 12 TRBJ2-7 TRBV15 CATSKGGYEQYF TGTGCCACCAGCAAGGGGGGGTACGAGCAGTACTTC
TRBD1 few 13 TRBJ2-1 TRBV5-1 CASSVDRENEQFF TGCGCCAGCAGCGTGGACAGGGAGAATGAGCAGTTCTTC
TRBD1 . 16 TRBJ2-5 TRBV20-1 CSAPPLGQGAEGTQYF TGCAGTGCTCCCCCTCTGGGACAGGGGGCCGAAGGGACCCAGTACTTC
TRBD1 . 16 TRBJ2-3 TRBV27 CASSSRTGTGGDTQYF TGTGCCAGCAGTTCCCGGACCGGGACAGGGGGCGATACGCAGTATTTT
. . 15 TRBJ1-3 TRBV6-1 CASSVKQRSGNTIYF TGTGCCAGCAGTGTAAAGCAGCGCTCTGGAAACACCATATATTTT
. . 13 TRBJ1-2 TRBV12-3/TRBV12-4 CASSLRAHYGYTF TGTGCCAGCAGTTTAAGGGCTCACTATGGCTACACCTTC
TRBD1 . 15 TRBJ1-5 TRBV7-2 CASSLVGTGSVSQHF TGTGCCAGCAGCTTAGTTGGGACAGGGAGTGTATCCCAGCATTTT
. few 15 TRBJ2-2 TRBV2 CASSRAPQPAGELFF TGTGCCAGCAGTAGGGCCCCCCAACCGGCCGGGGAGCTGTTTTTT
. . 16 TRBJ2-3 TRBV20-1 CSARDGLASGTDTQYF TGCAGTGCTAGAGACGGATTGGCTAGCGGCACAGATACGCAGTATTTT
TRBD2 . 17 TRBJ2-7 TRBV12-3/TRBV12-4 CASRGLAGIGGSYEQYF TGTGCCAGCAGAGGACTAGCGGGAATTGGAGGGTCCTACGAGCAGTACTTC
. few 13 TRBJ2-2 TRBV11-2 CASSWDYTGELFF TGTGCCAGCAGCTGGGACTACACCGGGGAGCTGTTTTTT
TRBD1 few 16 TRBJ2-7 TRBV6-5 CASSYLDRGSGYEQYF TGTGCCAGCAGTTACTTGGACAGGGGGTCGGGCTACGAGCAGTACTTC
. . 14 TRBJ1-2 TRBV6-1 CASSEAGQDYGYTF TGTGCCAGCAGTGAAGCGGGACAAGACTATGGCTACACCTTC
. . 15 TRBJ1-3 TRBV12-3/TRBV12-4 CASSLRTDSGNTIYF TGTGCCAGCAGTTTAAGGACGGACTCAGGAAACACCATATATTTT
. . 16 TRBJ2-2 TRBV7-2 CASSLRRGTNTGELFF TGTGCCAGCAGTTTACGTAGGGGTACGAACACCGGGGAGCTGTTTTTT
. few 15 TRBJ2-3 TRBV5-4 CASSLVSSAVDTQYF TGTGCCAGCAGCTTGGTTTCTAGCGCGGTAGATACGCAGTATTTT
TRBD1 . 15 TRBJ2-1 TRBV7-9 CASSVDRGPYNEQFF TGTGCCAGCAGCGTGGACAGGGGACCCTACAATGAGCAGTTCTTC